This is a list of T cell receptor beta chains from one sample in a study of early stage breast cancer tumors. Clones were sequenced by immunoSEQ multiplex PCR, and TCRdb holds only the in-frame ones, with some missing. The sample yields 50,000 to 65,000 clones, 65% to 80% seen once. The sample consisted of blood. The origin of the receptors is a person aged 25 to 39 with breast cancer. Each CDR3 is given with its conserved first and last residue. The order of the fields is V gene, CDR3 length, clone size, J gene, D gene, CDR3 protein, CDR3 DNA. The D gene is left open where the match is weak. Part of the rows lack a size; the others show once, few, many or a class for expanded clones.

v_gene: TRBV6-6; len: 15; abundance: .; j_gene: TRBJ2-5; d_gene: .; CDR3aa: CASSYSRGVRETQYF; CDR3nt: TGTGCCAGCAGTTACTCGCGAGGGGTGAGGGAGACCCAGTACTTC
v_gene: TRBV11-2; len: 16; abundance: .; j_gene: TRBJ2-2; d_gene: TRBD1; CDR3aa: CASSLGRGTSNGELFF; CDR3nt: TGTGCCAGCAGCTTGGGCAGGGGGACGTCTAACGGGGAGCTGTTTTTT
v_gene: TRBV6-1; len: 13; abundance: .; j_gene: TRBJ1-3; d_gene: .; CDR3aa: CASLPGQGNTIYF; CDR3nt: TGTGCCAGCCTTCCCGGACAGGGAAACACCATATATTTT
v_gene: TRBV6-1; len: 16; abundance: .; j_gene: TRBJ2-5; d_gene: TRBD1; CDR3aa: CASSEGQGAERETQYF; CDR3nt: TGTGCCAGCAGTGAGGGACAGGGGGCTGAACGGGAGACCCAGTACTTC
v_gene: TRBV7-9; len: 14; abundance: .; j_gene: TRBJ1-5; d_gene: TRBD1; CDR3aa: CASSFEGARQPQHF; CDR3nt: TGTGCCAGCAGCTTTGAGGGGGCACGGCAGCCCCAGCATTTT
v_gene: TRBV27; len: 14; abundance: .; j_gene: TRBJ2-7; d_gene: .; CDR3aa: CASSLDGSSYEQYF; CDR3nt: TGTGCCAGCAGTTTGGACGGGAGTTCTTACGAGCAGTACTTC
v_gene: TRBV5-4; len: 16; abundance: .; j_gene: TRBJ2-7; d_gene: TRBD1; CDR3aa: CASSEDQGASLYEQYF; CDR3nt: TGTGCCAGCAGCGAGGACCAGGGGGCCTCATTATACGAGCAGTACTTC
v_gene: TRBV5-6; len: 14; abundance: few; j_gene: TRBJ1-2; d_gene: .; CDR3aa: CASSLELGTYGYTF; CDR3nt: TGTGCCAGCAGCTTGGAGTTGGGCACTTATGGCTACACCTTC
v_gene: TRBV30; len: 15; abundance: few; j_gene: TRBJ1-5; d_gene: .; CDR3aa: CAWSRGPDSNQPQHF; CDR3nt: TGTGCCTGGAGTAGGGGCCCCGATAGCAATCAGCCCCAGCATTTT
v_gene: TRBV5-4; len: 14; abundance: .; j_gene: TRBJ1-4; d_gene: .; CDR3aa: CASSSGAYGEKLFF; CDR3nt: TGTGCCAGCAGCTCAGGCGCATACGGTGAAAAACTGTTTTTT
v_gene: TRBV5-1; len: 15; abundance: .; j_gene: TRBJ1-2; d_gene: TRBD1; CDR3aa: CASSHTRDSAYGYTF; CDR3nt: TGCGCCAGCAGCCACACCCGGGACAGTGCTTATGGCTACACCTTC
v_gene: TRBV6-6; len: 14; abundance: few; j_gene: TRBJ2-2; d_gene: .; CDR3aa: CASSTGLGTGELFF; CDR3nt: TGTGCCAGCAGCACAGGGTTGGGAACCGGGGAGCTGTTTTTT
v_gene: TRBV7-2; len: 13; abundance: few; j_gene: TRBJ1-2; d_gene: .; CDR3aa: CASSSGQIYGYTF; CDR3nt: TGTGCCAGCAGCAGTGGACAGATCTATGGCTACACCTTC
v_gene: TRBV7-2; len: 15; abundance: once; j_gene: TRBJ1-1; d_gene: .; CDR3aa: CASSLTKVGGTEAFF; CDR3nt: TGTGCCAGCAGCTTGACGAAAGTGGGGGGGACTGAAGCTTTCTTT
v_gene: TRBV19; len: 15; abundance: .; j_gene: TRBJ2-1; d_gene: .; CDR3aa: CASSANAGGANEQFF; CDR3nt: TGTGCCAGTAGTGCGAACGCAGGAGGGGCGAATGAGCAGTTCTTC
v_gene: TRBV5-1; len: 14; abundance: .; j_gene: TRBJ2-1; d_gene: .; CDR3aa: CASSLGYSYNEQFF; CDR3nt: TGCGCCAGCAGCTTGGGATACTCCTACAATGAGCAGTTCTTC
v_gene: TRBV5-1; len: 15; abundance: .; j_gene: TRBJ1-1; d_gene: .; CDR3aa: CASSLVAGLGTEAFF; CDR3nt: TGCGCCAGCAGCTTGGTTGCGGGGCTTGGCACTGAAGCTTTCTTT
v_gene: TRBV10-3; len: 13; abundance: few; j_gene: TRBJ1-2; d_gene: .; CDR3aa: CAISESGGYGYTF; CDR3nt: TGTGCCATCAGTGAGTCGGGGGGCTATGGCTACACCTTC
v_gene: TRBV7-9; len: 17; abundance: .; j_gene: TRBJ1-2; d_gene: .; CDR3aa: CASSPNLGTLTNYGYTF; CDR3nt: TGTGCCAGCAGCCCGAATCTTGGGACCTTAACGAACTATGGCTACACCTTC